This T cell receptor beta chain was observed in a study of shared clonotypes between healthy human individuals. Study-level results: Non-shared clonotypes were found to have lower generation probabilities than the clonotypes that were shared by all four of the sorted-subset donors. The study found approximately 5% of naive CD4 clonotypes shared across a handful of donors.

Germline V CDR1 and CDR2: LGHNA, YSLEER. Trimming stripped 0 bases from V and 8 bases from J, with 5 bases between. The CDR3 covers 12 residues. Genomic DNA belonging to each subset was distributed in equal measure over several immunoSEQ plates. Profiled with immunoSEQ multiplex PCR; TCRdb holds only in-frame clones, not every one. The table lists about 2 million clones, approximately 94% of them singletons, with roughly 1% in the top ten. Positively selected for CCR7, the CD45RO-negative cells used as naive CD8 cells excluded terminally differentiated effector memory CD45RA+ cells. Regarding this clone: Its antigen is still unknown. This specimen includes other DNA sequences encoding the same CDR3.

The receptor was isolated from a man in his late teens or twenties in good health. The sequenced sample was naive CD8+ T cells sorted from blood. This chain links TRBV4-3 with TRBJ2-1; D is uncertain. The CDR3 bases are TGCGCCAGCAGCCAAGAAGGAGATGAGCAGTTCTTC. This gives the protein CASSQEGDEQFF.